Listed below are T cell receptor beta chains from one sample, sequenced in a study of T cells in Graves' hyperthyroidism and ophthalmopathy. One entry per CDR3 protein results from TCRdb running MiXCR on the multiplex PCR reads. Among about 620,000 distinct CDR3 sequences listed, 15% to 20% were seen once. The specimen was blood. These receptors were taken from a woman aged 30 to 39 with Graves' hyperthyroidism. Each CDR3 is given with its conserved first and last residue. The D gene is left open where the match is weak. Part of the rows lack a size; the others show once, few, many or a class for expanded clones.

CDR3 length	D gene	V gene	J gene	clone size	CDR3 protein	CDR3 DNA
12	NA	TRBV3-1	TRBJ1-2	few	CASSQDRFGYTF	TGTGCCAGCAGCCAAGATCGGTTTGGCTACACCTTC
14	TRBD1	TRBV20-1	TRBJ1-2	many	CSARERTGGYGYTF	TGCAGTGCTAGAGAGCGGACAGGGGGCTATGGCTACACCTTC
15	TRBD1	TRBV28	TRBJ2-2	many	CASSSGTGLTGELFF	TGTGCCAGCAGTTCAGGGACAGGGTTGACCGGGGAGCTGTTTTTT
15	NA	TRBV5-8	TRBJ1-5	many	CASSYDRPSNQPQHF	TGTGCCAGCAGCTATGATAGGCCTAGCAATCAGCCCCAGCATTTT
17	TRBD1	TRBV7-2	TRBJ2-7	many	CASSFRPNRDRAHEQYF	TGTGCCAGCAGCTTCCGGCCAAACCGGGACAGGGCCCACGAGCAGTACTTC
15	TRBD2	TRBV3-1	TRBJ2-5	many	CASSQWTSGSKTQYF	TGTGCCAGCAGCCAATGGACTAGCGGGAGCAAGACCCAGTACTTC
14	NA	TRBV10-3	TRBJ2-7	many	CAISEGPNGYEQYF	TGTGCCATCAGTGAGGGGCCCAATGGGTACGAGCAGTACTTC
12	NA	TRBV6-1	TRBJ2-2	many	CASSSYTGELFF	TGTGCCAGCAGCTCTTACACCGGGGAGCTGTTTTTT
13	NA	TRBV6-5	TRBJ1-1	few	CASSYVGPTEAFF	TGTGCCAGCAGTTACGTAGGGCCCACTGAAGCTTTCTTT
15	TRBD1	TRBV9	TRBJ1-3	once	CANSVGTVSGNTIYF	TGTGCCAACAGCGTAGGGACAGTCTCTGGAAACACCATATATTTT
15	TRBD2	TRBV11-2	TRBJ2-7	few	CASSHWTSGSYEQYF	TGTGCCAGCAGCCATTGGACTAGCGGTTCCTACGAGCAGTACTTC
14	TRBD2	TRBV11-3	TRBJ2-4	many	CASRIPTSGNIQYF	TGTGCCAGCAGAATACCCACTAGCGGAAACATTCAGTACTTC
14	TRBD1	TRBV28	TRBJ2-7	many	CASRLEDRGLEQYF	TGTGCCAGCCGCCTGGAGGACAGGGGCTTAGAGCAGTACTTC
15	TRBD2	TRBV14	TRBJ2-1	few	CASSLIAGGANEQFF	TGTGCCAGCAGCCTCATAGCGGGAGGGGCCAATGAGCAGTTCTTC
15	NA	TRBV12-3/TRBV12-4	TRBJ1-5	many	CASSSHGQRNQPQHF	TGTGCCAGCAGTTCCCACGGGCAACGCAATCAGCCCCAGCATTTT
14	TRBD2	TRBV20-1	TRBJ2-3	NA	CSAGVAGVSYTQYF	TGCAGTGCTGGGGTAGCGGGAGTATCCTATACGCAGTATTTT
13	NA	TRBV27	TRBJ2-1	NA	CASSLSWRNEQFF	TGTGCCAGCAGTTTATCTTGGCGGAATGAGCAGTTCTTC
14	TRBD1	TRBV7-8	TRBJ2-7	NA	CASRLTGDSYEQYF	TGTGCCAGCAGGTTGACAGGGGATTCCTACGAGCAGTACTTC
17	TRBD1	TRBV3-1	TRBJ1-6	NA	CASSGQGQGVRNSPLHF	TGTGCCAGCAGCGGGCAGGGACAGGGGGTCAGGAATTCACCCCTCCACTTT
13	NA	TRBV12-3/TRBV12-4	TRBJ1-5	NA	CASSFWDDQPQHF	TGTGCCAGCAGTTTTTGGGACGATCAGCCCCAGCATTTT
13	NA	TRBV19	TRBJ2-5	many	CASRQGMMETQYF	TGTGCCAGTAGACAGGGTATGATGGAGACCCAGTACTTC
15	TRBD2	TRBV24-1	TRBJ2-1	many	CATSPGTSVYNEQFF	TGTGCCACCAGCCCCGGGACTAGCGTTTACAATGAGCAGTTCTTC
16	NA	TRBV7-2	TRBJ1-6	NA	CASSLQGRSYNSPLHF	TGTGCCAGCAGCTTACAAGGACGGTCCTATAATTCACCCCTCCACTTT
16	NA	TRBV6-1	TRBJ2-2	NA	CASRPTAGVNTGELFF	TGTGCCAGCAGACCCACGGCAGGGGTGAACACCGGGGAGCTGTTTTTT
14	NA	TRBV7-9	TRBJ2-3	many	CASSFKDSTDTQYF	TGTGCCAGCAGCTTCAAAGACAGCACAGATACGCAGTATTTT
16	NA	TRBV5-1	TRBJ2-6	once	CASSLTPSSGANVLTF	TGCGCCAGCAGCTTAACCCCTAGCTCTGGGGCCAACGTCCTGACTTTC
18	NA	TRBV28	TRBJ2-6	NA	CASSLFGGPSSGANVLTF	TGTGCCAGCAGTTTATTTGGGGGACCTAGCTCTGGGGCCAACGTCCTGACTTTC
15	TRBD2	TRBV7-8	TRBJ2-7	few	CASSKGTSGGYEQYF	TGTGCCAGCAGCAAGGGGACTAGCGGGGGCTACGAGCAGTACTTC
16	NA	TRBV11-2	TRBJ2-2	many	CASSLLKGLNTGELFF	TGTGCCAGCAGCTTGTTAAAGGGGCTGAACACCGGGGAGCTGTTTTTT
16	NA	TRBV7-2	TRBJ2-3	many	CASSLMSELSTDTQYF	TGTGCCAGCAGCTTAATGTCGGAGTTGAGCACAGATACGCAGTATTTT
16	NA	TRBV5-1	TRBJ2-1	many	CASSLAGASYYNEQFF	TGCGCCAGCAGCTTGGCTGGCGCCTCGTATTACAATGAGCAGTTCTTC
14	NA	TRBV4-1	TRBJ2-7	NA	CASSQDEGGYEQYF	TGCGCCAGCAGCCAAGATGAGGGGGGGTACGAGCAGTACTTC
13	NA	TRBV20-1	TRBJ1-3	NA	CSAGGSSGNTIYF	TGCAGTGCTGGAGGTTCCTCTGGAAACACCATATATTTT
14	NA	TRBV6-5	TRBJ1-6	NA	CTSSYAIQGSPLHF	TGTACCAGCAGTTACGCAATTCAGGGCTCACCCCTCCACTTT
13	NA	TRBV3-1	TRBJ2-5	NA	CASSPDFTETQYF	TGTGCCAGCAGCCCGGATTTCACAGAGACCCAGTACTTC
15	NA	TRBV11-2	TRBJ2-5	many	CASSFVRINQETQYF	TGTGCCAGCAGCTTCGTCCGGATAAACCAAGAGACCCAGTACTTC
15	TRBD2	TRBV20-1	TRBJ2-5	NA	CSARLAGGVKETQYF	TGCAGTGCTAGACTAGCGGGAGGGGTCAAAGAGACCCAGTACTTC
13	NA	TRBV28	TRBJ1-2	many	CASSVGHSYGYTF	TGTGCCAGCAGTGTAGGACACAGCTATGGCTACACCTTC
16	TRBD1	TRBV18	TRBJ2-1	many	CASSPPGGGSYNEQFF	TGTGCCAGCTCACCACCAGGGGGCGGATCCTACAATGAGCAGTTCTTC
14	NA	TRBV29-1	TRBJ2-7	few	CSVKTQGLAYEQYF	TGCAGCGTCAAAACACAGGGATTGGCCTACGAGCAGTACTTC
15	NA	TRBV12-3/TRBV12-4	TRBJ2-3	NA	CASSLVGQGFDTQYF	TGTGCCAGCAGTTTGGTTGGACAAGGCTTCGATACGCAGTATTTT
13	NA	TRBV28	TRBJ2-5	NA	CASSSRRQGTQYF	TGTGCCAGCAGCTCCCGGAGGCAGGGGACCCAGTACTTC
14	NA	TRBV29-1	TRBJ1-1	NA	CSGRPGGVNTEAFF	TGCAGCGGTCGTCCTGGGGGGGTGAACACTGAAGCTTTCTTT
13	TRBD1	TRBV9	TRBJ2-1	few	CASSAGQLNEQFF	TGTGCCAGCAGCGCGGGACAGCTCAATGAGCAGTTCTTC
17	TRBD1	TRBV18	TRBJ1-6	few	CASSPYPSTGGGSPLHF	TGTGCCAGCTCACCATACCCTTCGACAGGGGGAGGTTCACCCCTCCACTTT
14	NA	TRBV20-1	TRBJ1-5	NA	CSAWDVNSNQPQHF	TGCAGTGCTTGGGACGTAAATAGCAATCAGCCCCAGCATTTT
17	NA	TRBV27	TRBJ1-1	many	CASSQTGGNSRWTEAFF	TGTGCCAGCAGCCAAACCGGGGGGAATAGTCGTTGGACTGAAGCTTTCTTT
17	TRBD2	TRBV6-6	TRBJ2-2	few	CASSYWGSGRYTGELFF	TGTGCCAGCAGTTACTGGGGCAGCGGGAGATACACCGGGGAGCTGTTTTTT
15	TRBD2	TRBV6-5	TRBJ2-7	many	CASSYSGGVSYEQYF	TGTGCCAGCAGTTACTCGGGGGGGGTCTCCTACGAGCAGTACTTC
14	NA	TRBV20-1	TRBJ1-3	NA	CSARVASLRNTIYF	TGCAGTGCTAGAGTGGCGAGTTTGAGAAACACCATATATTTT
14	NA	TRBV7-9	TRBJ2-3	NA	CASSPREATDTQYF	TGTGCCAGCAGCCCCCGAGAAGCCACAGATACGCAGTATTTT
15	NA	TRBV6-2/TRBV6-3	TRBJ2-6	many	CASGNGISGANVLTF	TGTGCCAGCGGAAATGGGATCTCTGGGGCCAACGTCCTGACTTTC
15	TRBD1	TRBV19	TRBJ1-5	NA	CASSRQGSLFGPQHF	TGTGCCAGTAGTAGACAGGGGAGTCTTTTTGGGCCCCAGCATTTT
16	TRBD1	TRBV6-6	TRBJ2-7	many	CASSYPRRQGNYEQYF	TGTGCCAGCAGTTACCCAAGAAGACAGGGAAATTACGAGCAGTACTTC